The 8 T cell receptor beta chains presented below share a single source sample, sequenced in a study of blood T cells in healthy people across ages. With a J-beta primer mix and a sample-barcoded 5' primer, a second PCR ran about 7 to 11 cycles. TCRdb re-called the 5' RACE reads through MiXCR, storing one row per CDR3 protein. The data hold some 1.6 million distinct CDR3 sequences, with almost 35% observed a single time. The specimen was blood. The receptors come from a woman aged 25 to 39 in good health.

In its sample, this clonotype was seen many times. The CDR3 here is CSAPQRGARVAYEQYF. The CDR3 nucleotides read TGCAGTGCCCCCCAAAGAGGGGCTAGGGTTGCCTACGAGCAGTACTTC. This chain uses TRBV20-1 with TRBJ2-7; D may correspond to TRBD1 or TRBD2 (5 bases each). The CDR3 runs 16 residues. Per the germline V gene, CDR1 is DFQATT and CDR2 is SNEGSKA (reference sequence). V was shortened by 6 bases and J by 2 bases, with 23 bases between the two germline ends.

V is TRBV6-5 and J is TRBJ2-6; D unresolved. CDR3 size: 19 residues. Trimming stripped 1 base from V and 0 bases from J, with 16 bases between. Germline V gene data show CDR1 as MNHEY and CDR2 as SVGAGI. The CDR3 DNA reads TGTGCCAGCAGTTACTTGAAGGGCAGGCCCGACTCTGGGGCCAACGTCCTGACTTTC. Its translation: CASSYLKGRPDSGANVLTF.

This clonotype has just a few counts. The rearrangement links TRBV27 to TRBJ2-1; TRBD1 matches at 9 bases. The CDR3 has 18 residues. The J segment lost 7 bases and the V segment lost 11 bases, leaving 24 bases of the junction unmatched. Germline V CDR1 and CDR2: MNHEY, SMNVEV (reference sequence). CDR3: CAHNRGDRDGPGSNEQFF. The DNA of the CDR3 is TGTGCCCACAATAGGGGGGACAGGGATGGGCCGGGGTCGAATGAGCAGTTCTTC.

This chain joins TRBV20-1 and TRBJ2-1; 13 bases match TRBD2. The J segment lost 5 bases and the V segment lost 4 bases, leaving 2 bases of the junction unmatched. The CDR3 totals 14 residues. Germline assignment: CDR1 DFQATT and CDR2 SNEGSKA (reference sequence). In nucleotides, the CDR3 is TGCAGTGCTAAAGGACTAGCGGGGGACAATGAGCAGTTCTTC. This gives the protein CSAKGLAGDNEQFF.

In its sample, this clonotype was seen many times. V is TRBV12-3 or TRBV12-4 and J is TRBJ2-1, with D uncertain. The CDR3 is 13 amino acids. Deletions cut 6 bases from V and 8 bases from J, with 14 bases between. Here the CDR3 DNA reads TGTGCCAGCAGCTCCGGCCTACGGGATGAGCAGTTCTTC. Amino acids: CASSSGLRDEQFF.

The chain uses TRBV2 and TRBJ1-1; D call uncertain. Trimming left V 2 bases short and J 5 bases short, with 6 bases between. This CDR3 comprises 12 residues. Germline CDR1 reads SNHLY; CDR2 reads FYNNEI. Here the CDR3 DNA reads TGTGCCAGCAGTGAACACGGAACTGAAGCTTTCTTT. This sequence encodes CASSEHGTEAFF.

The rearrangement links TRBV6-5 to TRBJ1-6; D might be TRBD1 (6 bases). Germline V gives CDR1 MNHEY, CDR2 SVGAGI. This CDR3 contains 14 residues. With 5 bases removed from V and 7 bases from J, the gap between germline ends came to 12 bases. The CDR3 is CASSQGTRNSPLHF. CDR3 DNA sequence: TGTGCCAGCAGTCAGGGGACACGGAATTCACCCCTCCACTTT.

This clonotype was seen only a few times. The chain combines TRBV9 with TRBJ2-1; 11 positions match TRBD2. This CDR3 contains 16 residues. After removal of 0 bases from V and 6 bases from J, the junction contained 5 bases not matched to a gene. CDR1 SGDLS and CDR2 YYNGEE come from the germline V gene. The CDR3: CASSVGPSGRSNEQFF. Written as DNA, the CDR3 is TGTGCCAGCAGCGTAGGCCCTAGCGGGAGGAGCAATGAGCAGTTCTTC.